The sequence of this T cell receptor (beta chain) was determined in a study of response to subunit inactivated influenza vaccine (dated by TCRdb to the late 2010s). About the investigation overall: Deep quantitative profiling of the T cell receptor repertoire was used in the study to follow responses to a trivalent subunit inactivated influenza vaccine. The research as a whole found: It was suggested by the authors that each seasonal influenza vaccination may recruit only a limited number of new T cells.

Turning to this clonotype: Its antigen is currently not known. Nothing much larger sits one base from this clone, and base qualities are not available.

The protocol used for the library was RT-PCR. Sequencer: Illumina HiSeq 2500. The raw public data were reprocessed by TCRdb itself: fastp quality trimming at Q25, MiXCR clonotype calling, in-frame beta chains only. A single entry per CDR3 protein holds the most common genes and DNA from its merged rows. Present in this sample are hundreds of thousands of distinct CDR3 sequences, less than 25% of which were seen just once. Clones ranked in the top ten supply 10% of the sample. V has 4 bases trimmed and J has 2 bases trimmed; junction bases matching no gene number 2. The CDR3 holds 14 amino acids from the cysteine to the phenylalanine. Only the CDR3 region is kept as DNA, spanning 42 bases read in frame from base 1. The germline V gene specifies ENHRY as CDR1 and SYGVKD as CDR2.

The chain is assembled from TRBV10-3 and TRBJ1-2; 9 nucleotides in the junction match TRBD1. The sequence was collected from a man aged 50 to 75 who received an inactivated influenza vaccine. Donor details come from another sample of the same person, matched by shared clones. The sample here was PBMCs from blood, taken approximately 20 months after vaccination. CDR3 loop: CAISGGQGNYGYTF. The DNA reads TGTGCCATCAGTGGGGGACAGGGAAACTATGGCTACACCTTC.